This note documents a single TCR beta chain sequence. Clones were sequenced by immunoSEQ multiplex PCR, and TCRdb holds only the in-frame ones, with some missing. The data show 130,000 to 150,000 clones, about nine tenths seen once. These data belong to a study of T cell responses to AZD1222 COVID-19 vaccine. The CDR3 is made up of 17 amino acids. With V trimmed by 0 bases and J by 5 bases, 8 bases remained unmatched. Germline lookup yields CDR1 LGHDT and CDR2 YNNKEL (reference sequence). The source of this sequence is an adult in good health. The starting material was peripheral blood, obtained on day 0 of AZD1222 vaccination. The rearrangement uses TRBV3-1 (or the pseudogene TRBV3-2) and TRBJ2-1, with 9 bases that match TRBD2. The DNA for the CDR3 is TGTGCCAGCAGCCAAGAAGTAGCGGGAGCCATCGACAATGAGCAGTTCTTC. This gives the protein CASSQEVAGAIDNEQFF.